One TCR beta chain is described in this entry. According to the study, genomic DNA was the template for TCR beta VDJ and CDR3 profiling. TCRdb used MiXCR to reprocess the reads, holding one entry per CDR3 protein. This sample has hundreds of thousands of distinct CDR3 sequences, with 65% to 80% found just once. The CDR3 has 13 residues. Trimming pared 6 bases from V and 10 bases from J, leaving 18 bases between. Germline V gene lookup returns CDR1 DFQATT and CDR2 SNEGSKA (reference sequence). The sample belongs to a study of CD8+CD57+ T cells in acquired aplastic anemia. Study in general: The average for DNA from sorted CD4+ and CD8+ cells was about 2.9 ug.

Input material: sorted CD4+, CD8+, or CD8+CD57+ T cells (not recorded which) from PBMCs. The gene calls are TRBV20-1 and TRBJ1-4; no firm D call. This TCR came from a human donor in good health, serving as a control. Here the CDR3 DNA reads TGCAGTGCACCCCCGGGGTCAGACGTAAAACTGTTTTTT. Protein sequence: CSAPPGSDVKLFF.